Listed here are 14 T cell receptor beta chains from one sample, sequenced in a study of shared clonotypes between healthy human individuals. Assay: immunoSEQ multiplex PCR; the TCRdb copy retains only in-frame clones and omits some. There are millions of clones in the sample; 95% occur only once, and 0.13% lies in the top ten. Sequenced: naive CD4+ T cells sorted from blood. Regarding subset: CD45RA+ positively selected. The receptor set was obtained from a man aged 18 to 35 in good health.

Of note for this clone: The sample holds other DNA sequences that translate to the same CDR3. The chain links TRBV18 to TRBJ2-3, with 7 nucleotides matching TRBD1. Germline lookup yields CDR1 KGHSH and CDR2 LQKENI. V lost 2 bases, J lost 5 bases, and 4 bases stayed unmatched. The CDR3 loop spans 14 amino acids. In DNA, the CDR3 is TGTGCCAGCTCACCAAGACAGGGTATAGATACGCAGTATTTT. Residues: CASSPRQGIDTQYF.

The count of this clone is one. J is TRBJ2-5 and V is TRBV20-1; no definite D call. Germline CDR1 and CDR2: DFQATT and SNEGSKA (reference sequence). V was trimmed by 3 bases and J by 3 bases, leaving 5 bases between them. The CDR3 loop spans 11 amino acids. This chain's CDR3 is CSASSKETQYF. CDR3 DNA: TGCAGTGCTAGCTCTAAAGAGACCCAGTACTTC.

The J gene is TRBJ1-2, the V gene TRBV6-5; tentative D call: TRBD1 (6 bases). Germline V lookup: CDR1 MNHEY, CDR2 SVGAGI. The CDR3 extends over 14 amino acids. Trimming took off 6 bases at V and 2 bases at J, with 13 bases between the two ends. The CDR3 here is CASRRRTVNYGYTF. In DNA, the CDR3 is TGTGCCAGCAGAAGGAGGACAGTCAACTATGGCTACACCTTC.

The chain combines TRBV19 with TRBJ1-5, with D possibly TRBD1 on 6 matching bases. Trimming removed 0 bases from V and 2 bases from J, with 11 bases in between. CDR1 LNHDA and CDR2 SQIVND come from the germline V gene (reference sequence). CDR3 length: 16 amino acids. The CDR3 nucleotides are TGTGCCAGTAGTATAGATGGGGGCAGGGGCAATCAGCCCCAGCATTTT. It yields the protein CASSIDGGRGNQPQHF.

The gene calls are TRBV5-1 and TRBJ2-2; 9 nucleotides line up with TRBD2. The germline gives CDR1 SGHRS, CDR2 YFSETQ. The junction had 6 bases not matched to a gene; V was cut back by 4 bases and J by 2 bases. The CDR3 length is 16 residues. This chain's CDR3 is CASSLSGSPNTGELFF. Here the CDR3 DNA reads TGCGCCAGCAGCCTTAGCGGGAGCCCAAACACCGGGGAGCTGTTTTTT. Looking up the rest from reference TRBV5-1 and TRBJ2-2 gives the full variable domain: KAGVTQTPRYLIKTRGQQVTLSCSPISGHRSVSWYQQTPGQGLQFLFEYFSETQRNKGNFPGRFSGRQFSNSRSEMNVSTLELGDSALYLCASSLSGSPNTGELFFGEGSRLTVL.

The rearrangement uses TRBV18 and TRBJ2-7; possible D gene TRBD2, 5 bases. The CDR3 runs 14 residues. Per germline, CDR1 KGHSH and CDR2 LQKENI. Trimming removed 6 bases from V and 3 bases from J, with 15 bases in between. This CDR3 reads CASSRSEGLYEQYF. Written as DNA, the CDR3 is TGTGCCAGCTCCCGATCTGAAGGACTCTACGAGCAGTACTTC.

The rearrangement links TRBV13 to TRBJ2-3; D not certain. Trimming took 4 bases from V and 1 from J, leaving 6 bases between them. The CDR3 contains 13 residues. The germline V gene has CDR1 PRHDT and CDR2 FYEKMQ (reference sequence). The CDR3: CASSSPRTDTQYF. CDR3 nucleotides: TGTGCCAGCAGCTCCCCTCGCACAGATACGCAGTATTTT.

The V call is TRBV5-1, the J call TRBJ2-5; no clear D. Germline V lookup: CDR1 SGHRS, CDR2 YFSETQ. Trimming pared 1 base from V and 2 bases from J, leaving 9 bases between. CDR3 length: 14 residues. The DNA for the CDR3 is TGCGCCAGCAGCTTGAACGGGTTACAAGAGACCCAGTACTTC. Amino acid sequence: CASSLNGLQETQYF. The complete variable domain, with remaining parts taken from reference TRBV5-1 and TRBJ2-5, reads KAGVTQTPRYLIKTRGQQVTLSCSPISGHRSVSWYQQTPGQGLQFLFEYFSETQRNKGNFPGRFSGRQFSNSRSEMNVSTLELGDSALYLCASSLNGLQETQYFGPGTRLLVL.

V is TRBV7-9 and J is TRBJ2-1; no clear D. This CDR3 is built from 15 residues. Germline CDR1 SEHNR, CDR2 FQNEAQ (reference sequence). Trimming removed 4 bases at V and 0 bases at J, with 10 bases between. The CDR3 here is CASSSDSSSYNEQFF. The CDR3 DNA reads as TGTGCCAGCAGCTCGGATAGTAGCTCCTACAATGAGCAGTTCTTC. Based on the CDR3 plus reference TRBV7-9 and TRBJ2-1, the full variable domain is DTGVSQNPRHKITKRGQNVTFRCDPISEHNRLYWYRQTLGQGPEFLTYFQNEAQLEKSRLLSDRFSAERPKGSFSTLEIQRTEQGDSAMYLCASSSDSSSYNEQFFGPGTRLTVL.

The gene calls are TRBV5-4 and TRBJ1-4; D is undetermined. V was clipped by 0 bases and J by 7 bases, with 10 bases between them. The CDR3 is 14 amino acids. CDR1 is SGHNT, CDR2 YYREEE, per germline (reference sequence). This chain's CDR3 is CASSLEKHGEKLFF. The CDR3 coding sequence is TGTGCCAGCAGCTTGGAGAAACATGGTGAAAAACTGTTTTTT.

This chain links TRBV7-2 with TRBJ1-1; D is unclear. The CDR3 is made up of 13 amino acids. Germline CDR1 reads SGHTA; CDR2 reads FQGNSA. Trimming shortened V by 0 bases and J by 7 bases, and 9 bases separated the two germline ends. CDR3 sequence reads: CASSLALQLEAFF. The CDR3 nucleotides are TGTGCCAGCAGCTTAGCGCTACAGCTTGAAGCTTTCTTT.

The chain joins TRBV5-6 to TRBJ2-4; 8 nucleotides align to TRBD1. Trimming took 5 bases from V and 4 from J; bases not matched to a gene: 5. Germline V gives CDR1 SGHDT, CDR2 YYEEEE. There are 14 residues in the CDR3. CDR3 protein: CASRPTGAKNIQYF. CDR3 coding DNA: TGTGCCAGCAGACCGACAGGGGCGAAAAACATTCAGTACTTC. The complete variable domain, with remaining parts taken from reference TRBV5-6 and TRBJ2-4, reads DAGVTQSPTHLIKTRGQQVTLRCSPKSGHDTVSWYQQALGQGPQFIFQYYEEEERQRGNFPDRFSGHQFPNYSSELNVNALLLGDSALYLCASRPTGAKNIQYFGAGTRLSVL.

The chain links TRBV11-2 to TRBJ1-3, with no clear D. V dropped 1 base and J dropped 0 bases, with 4 bases sitting between them. The CDR3 length is 14 residues. The germline V gene encodes CDR1 SGHAT and CDR2 FQNNGV. The CDR3 reads CASSLADSGNTIYF. CDR3 coding DNA: TGTGCCAGCAGCTTAGCAGACTCTGGAAACACCATATATTTT.

This chain connects TRBV6-1 to TRBJ1-1; 8 bases match TRBD1. The length of the CDR3 is 14 residues. CDR1 and CDR2 (germline): MNHNS, SASEGT. The V gene end was trimmed by 7 bases and the J gene end by 1 base; junction bases not matched to a gene: 5. Here the CDR3 reads CASTPGQANTEAFF. The CDR3 coding sequence is TGTGCCAGCACTCCGGGACAGGCGAACACTGAAGCTTTCTTT.